Sequencing of this TCR beta chain was carried out in a study of blood T cell repertoires in COVID-19. Study details: The United States, Italy and Spain supplied acute and convalescent COVID-19 samples. The cDNA or gDNA used as material had been derived from T cells, B-cell-depleted T cells, or PBMCs.

Germline loops: CDR1 MNHEY, CDR2 SVGAGI. The CDR3 totals 14 residues. With 0 bases removed from V and 7 bases from J, the gap between germline ends came to 12 bases. The method was immunoSEQ multiplex PCR; TCRdb's version includes in-frame clones alone and lacks a portion of them. The sample has about 310,000 clones; around nine tenths are singletons. The sequence was obtained from a man aged 50-59 years with active or convalescent COVID-19. Sequenced material: peripheral blood. The chain recombines TRBV6-5 with TRBJ1-1; D ambiguous. The CDR3 protein is CASSYSNSNYEAFF. Here the CDR3 DNA reads TGTGCCAGCAGTTACTCCAACAGCAATTATGAAGCTTTCTTT.